The rows below give T cell receptor beta chains drawn from one sample of a study of blood T cells in healthy people across ages. A single record per CDR3 protein comes from TCRdb applying MiXCR to the 5' RACE reads. The sample has around 800,000 distinct CDR3 sequences, approximately 24% seen once. This sample also appeared in a second study, on T cells of mothers and their children.

Sequenced input: blood. These receptor sequences come from a boy aged 5-17 years in good health. The CDR3 runs from the conserved cysteine through the conserved F or W. A D gene is named only where the DNA matches it firmly. Where a row states a size, it is once, few, many or the class of an expanded clone; other rows omit it.

CDR3 DNA: TGCAGTGCTAGTGATCGGGATCACGGGGAGCAGTACTTC
CDR3 protein: CSASDRDHGEQYF
J gene: TRBJ2-7
clone size: .
D gene: .
V gene: TRBV20-1

CDR3 DNA: TGCAGTGCTAGAGATCCTGGGGCGCACTCCTACGAGCAGTACTTC
CDR3 protein: CSARDPGAHSYEQYF
J gene: TRBJ2-7
clone size: few
D gene: .
V gene: TRBV20-1

CDR3 DNA: TGTGCCAGCAGCTTTTCCGACACAGATACGCAGTATTTT
CDR3 protein: CASSFSDTDTQYF
J gene: TRBJ2-3
clone size: .
D gene: .
V gene: TRBV7-6

CDR3 DNA: TGTGCCAGCAGCCCTACCGTCGGGTCAAACATTCAGTACTTC
CDR3 protein: CASSPTVGSNIQYF
J gene: TRBJ2-4
clone size: once
D gene: .
V gene: TRBV11-2

CDR3 DNA: TGTGCCTGGAGTGTACCTACGGCTGAAGCTTTCTTT
CDR3 protein: CAWSVPTAEAFF
J gene: TRBJ1-1
clone size: few
D gene: .
V gene: TRBV30

CDR3 DNA: TGTGCCAGCAGCTTCCTGGGGGGGACTGAGCAGTTCTTC
CDR3 protein: CASSFLGGTEQFF
J gene: TRBJ2-1
clone size: .
D gene: TRBD2
V gene: TRBV7-2

CDR3 DNA: TGTGCCAGCAGCTTAAGCCTAGCGGGCTACGAGCAGTACTTC
CDR3 protein: CASSLSLAGYEQYF
J gene: TRBJ2-7
clone size: .
D gene: TRBD2
V gene: TRBV7-9

CDR3 DNA: TGTGCCAGCAGTTACTCAGGATCGAACACTGAAGCTTTCTTT
CDR3 protein: CASSYSGSNTEAFF
J gene: TRBJ1-1
clone size: .
D gene: .
V gene: TRBV6-5

CDR3 DNA: TGTGCCAGCAGTGGTGTAAAGGGACTATCATTTAGCGAGCAGTACTTC
CDR3 protein: CASSGVKGLSFSEQYF
J gene: TRBJ2-7
clone size: few
D gene: .
V gene: TRBV21-1

CDR3 DNA: TGCGCCAGCAGCCAATTGCGCCAGATAGAGGAAAAACTGTTTTTT
CDR3 protein: CASSQLRQIEEKLFF
J gene: TRBJ1-4
clone size: .
D gene: .
V gene: TRBV4-1

CDR3 DNA: TGTGCCAGCAGCCGCCGGTGGGACAGGGATGCCGAGCAGTACTTC
CDR3 protein: CASSRRWDRDAEQYF
J gene: TRBJ2-7
clone size: few
D gene: TRBD1
V gene: TRBV7-2

CDR3 DNA: TGTGCCAGCAGGCTCCGGGACAGCCATCTTTCCTGGTTT
CDR3 protein: CASRLRDSHLSWF
J gene: TRBJ1-1
clone size: many
D gene: TRBD1
V gene: TRBV28

CDR3 DNA: TGTGCCAGCAGCGGGACACTAGGGATGAACACTGAAGCTTTCTTT
CDR3 protein: CASSGTLGMNTEAFF
J gene: TRBJ1-1
clone size: .
D gene: .
V gene: TRBV9

CDR3 DNA: TGTGCCAGCAGCTCAGGACAGGCCGTTTCTCACGAGCAGTACTTC
CDR3 protein: CASSSGQAVSHEQYF
J gene: TRBJ2-7
clone size: .
D gene: TRBD1
V gene: TRBV7-9

CDR3 DNA: TGCGCCAGCAGCTTGGATTCCGGGGTTAAGACCCAGTACTTC
CDR3 protein: CASSLDSGVKTQYF
J gene: TRBJ2-5
clone size: .
D gene: .
V gene: TRBV5-1

CDR3 DNA: TGTGCCAGCAGCCAAGTAGGGGGGGGCCGCGAGCAGTACTTC
CDR3 protein: CASSQVGGGREQYF
J gene: TRBJ2-7
clone size: .
D gene: .
V gene: TRBV3-1

CDR3 DNA: TGCAGTGCGCACCCGGGACAGGGGCTTCTATCGGTTGAAAAACTGTTTTTT
CDR3 protein: CSAHPGQGLLSVEKLFF
J gene: TRBJ1-4
clone size: .
D gene: TRBD1
V gene: TRBV20-1

CDR3 DNA: TGCGCCAGCAGCTTGATTCAGGGGGCGAACAAAAACATTCAGTACTTC
CDR3 protein: CASSLIQGANKNIQYF
J gene: TRBJ2-4
clone size: few
D gene: TRBD1
V gene: TRBV5-1

CDR3 DNA: TGCAGCGTTGTGGACAGCCACCTAGGGACCCAGTACTTC
CDR3 protein: CSVVDSHLGTQYF
J gene: TRBJ2-5
clone size: .
D gene: .
V gene: TRBV29-1

CDR3 DNA: TGTGCCATCAGTGAGTCAGGACAGGACGAGCAGTACTTC
CDR3 protein: CAISESGQDEQYF
J gene: TRBJ2-7
clone size: few
D gene: TRBD1
V gene: TRBV10-3

CDR3 DNA: TGTGCCAGCAGAATAGACGGATCCGAGCAGTACTTC
CDR3 protein: CASRIDGSEQYF
J gene: TRBJ2-7
clone size: .
D gene: .
V gene: TRBV2

CDR3 DNA: TGTGCCAGCGGAGGACTAGCGGGGAATGAGCAGTTCTTC
CDR3 protein: CASGGLAGNEQFF
J gene: TRBJ2-1
clone size: .
D gene: TRBD2
V gene: TRBV2

CDR3 DNA: TGTGCCAGCAGCCCGAGGGGTGTTAGCAATCAGCCCCAGCATTTT
CDR3 protein: CASSPRGVSNQPQHF
J gene: TRBJ1-5
clone size: .
D gene: .
V gene: TRBV12-3/TRBV12-4

CDR3 DNA: TGTGCTAGTGGTTTGGAACAGGGAGGACCCTACGAGCAGTACTTC
CDR3 protein: CASGLEQGGPYEQYF
J gene: TRBJ2-7
clone size: .
D gene: .
V gene: TRBV12-5

CDR3 DNA: TGTGCCAGCAGCTCAGGGCCGTTCGATGAGCAGTTCTTC
CDR3 protein: CASSSGPFDEQFF
J gene: TRBJ2-1
clone size: once
D gene: .
V gene: TRBV7-9

CDR3 DNA: TGCAGTGCTCTAAAGCCCGGGAGCTCTAACTATGGCTACACCTTC
CDR3 protein: CSALKPGSSNYGYTF
J gene: TRBJ1-2
clone size: few
D gene: .
V gene: TRBV20-1

CDR3 DNA: TGCAGCGTTGTCGGCCTCCAAGAGACCCAGTACTTC
CDR3 protein: CSVVGLQETQYF
J gene: TRBJ2-5
clone size: many
D gene: .
V gene: TRBV29-1

CDR3 DNA: TGTGCCAGCAGCTTAACAGGGGGCATGGAGCCCCAGCATTTT
CDR3 protein: CASSLTGGMEPQHF
J gene: TRBJ1-5
clone size: .
D gene: TRBD1
V gene: TRBV7-6

CDR3 DNA: TGTGCCAGCAGCCGCGACAGGGGTATAGTTTACGAGCAGTACTTC
CDR3 protein: CASSRDRGIVYEQYF
J gene: TRBJ2-7
clone size: few
D gene: TRBD1
V gene: TRBV7-2

CDR3 DNA: TGCGCCTCCTCAATAGCGGGGGCCCCGTGGGAGCAGTTCTTC
CDR3 protein: CASSIAGAPWEQFF
J gene: TRBJ2-1
clone size: few
D gene: TRBD2
V gene: TRBV5-1

CDR3 DNA: TGTGCCTGGAGTGCACGTAAAGTAGCGGGGGCCACGTCCTTC
CDR3 protein: CAWSARKVAGATSF
J gene: TRBJ2-5
clone size: few
D gene: TRBD2
V gene: TRBV30

CDR3 DNA: TGCAGCGTTGCAGGTAGCGGAACAGAGCCCCAGCATTTT
CDR3 protein: CSVAGSGTEPQHF
J gene: TRBJ1-5
clone size: .
D gene: .
V gene: TRBV29-1

CDR3 DNA: TGTGCCAGCAGTGAATTCCGGGGGGAGGAGACCCAGTACTTC
CDR3 protein: CASSEFRGEETQYF
J gene: TRBJ2-5
clone size: few
D gene: TRBD2
V gene: TRBV2

CDR3 DNA: TGTGCCATCAGACGGGACGGAGAAGAGACCCAGTACTTC
CDR3 protein: CAIRRDGEETQYF
J gene: TRBJ2-5
clone size: many
D gene: .
V gene: TRBV10-3

CDR3 DNA: TGCAGTGCTAGACCCAGTCGGGCGGGGACCTACGAGCAGTACTTC
CDR3 protein: CSARPSRAGTYEQYF
J gene: TRBJ2-7
clone size: .
D gene: .
V gene: TRBV20-1

CDR3 DNA: TGTGCCAGCAGGGAACATGAAAAACTGTTTTTT
CDR3 protein: CASREHEKLFF
J gene: TRBJ1-4
clone size: few
D gene: .
V gene: TRBV28

CDR3 DNA: TGTGCCAGCAGCTCTACCGGGACAGTCCTTAGCTACACCTTC
CDR3 protein: CASSSTGTVLSYTF
J gene: TRBJ1-2
clone size: .
D gene: TRBD1
V gene: TRBV5-5

CDR3 DNA: TGTGCCAGCAGTCCGCGACAGGGTTCCCCCTATAATTCACCCCTCCACTTT
CDR3 protein: CASSPRQGSPYNSPLHF
J gene: TRBJ1-6
clone size: .
D gene: TRBD1
V gene: TRBV6-1

CDR3 DNA: TGTGCCTGCAGTTACGGCGGGGGCGGCTATGGTGTGTGGAATGAGCAGTTCTTC
CDR3 protein: CACSYGGGGYGVWNEQFF
J gene: TRBJ2-1
clone size: .
D gene: .
V gene: TRBV6-5

CDR3 DNA: TGTGCCAGCAGCCCTGCAGCGGGGGGGCCTGAGACCCAGTACTTC
CDR3 protein: CASSPAAGGPETQYF
J gene: TRBJ2-5
clone size: few
D gene: TRBD2
V gene: TRBV7-9

CDR3 DNA: TGTGCCAGCAGTCTGACCCAACAGGTTTCTTACGAGCAGTACTTC
CDR3 protein: CASSLTQQVSYEQYF
J gene: TRBJ2-7
clone size: .
D gene: .
V gene: TRBV27

CDR3 DNA: TGTGCCAGCAGTTCCGAAGGGGCTGGCGGGGAGCTGTTTTTT
CDR3 protein: CASSSEGAGGELFF
J gene: TRBJ2-2
clone size: few
D gene: .
V gene: TRBV12-3/TRBV12-4

CDR3 DNA: TGTGCCAGCAGCTATGGACCGACTGAAGCTTTCTTT
CDR3 protein: CASSYGPTEAFF
J gene: TRBJ1-1
clone size: .
D gene: .
V gene: TRBV6-6

CDR3 DNA: TGCAGTACACAGGTGTTGGGCACAGATACGCAGTATTTT
CDR3 protein: CSTQVLGTDTQYF
J gene: TRBJ2-3
clone size: .
D gene: .
V gene: TRBV20-1

CDR3 DNA: TGCGCCAGCAGCTTACAGGGGTGGGACACTGAAGCTTTCTTT
CDR3 protein: CASSLQGWDTEAFF
J gene: TRBJ1-1
clone size: .
D gene: TRBD1
V gene: TRBV5-1

CDR3 DNA: TGTGCCAGCAGCAGAGGGACACACGAGCAGTACTTC
CDR3 protein: CASSRGTHEQYF
J gene: TRBJ2-7
clone size: .
D gene: .
V gene: TRBV7-2

CDR3 DNA: TGTGCCAGCTCATCTACTGCGATCGGACGGCCCTACGAGCAGTACTTC
CDR3 protein: CASSSTAIGRPYEQYF
J gene: TRBJ2-7
clone size: .
D gene: .
V gene: TRBV18

CDR3 DNA: TGCAGCGTTGACCGGGACAGGAATTCACCCCTCCACTTT
CDR3 protein: CSVDRDRNSPLHF
J gene: TRBJ1-6
clone size: .
D gene: TRBD1
V gene: TRBV29-1

CDR3 DNA: TGTGCCAGCAGTGCCCGGACAGGGCCTTACACCATATATTTT
CDR3 protein: CASSARTGPYTIYF
J gene: TRBJ1-3
clone size: few
D gene: TRBD1
V gene: TRBV2

CDR3 DNA: TGCAGTGCTAGAGACCGAGCCGGGACTAGCGGGTCTCGGCAGTTCTTC
CDR3 protein: CSARDRAGTSGSRQFF
J gene: TRBJ2-1
clone size: many
D gene: TRBD2
V gene: TRBV20-1

CDR3 DNA: TGTGCCAGCAGGTACCAGACAGGAGATGAGCAGTTCTTC
CDR3 protein: CASRYQTGDEQFF
J gene: TRBJ2-1
clone size: .
D gene: .
V gene: TRBV12-3/TRBV12-4

CDR3 DNA: TGCACCAGCAGCCAAGGTCCCTGGAAGTACTTC
CDR3 protein: CTSSQGPWKYF
J gene: TRBJ2-5
clone size: .
D gene: .
V gene: TRBV4-1

CDR3 DNA: TGTGCCAGCAGTTTCGGACAGAACACCGGGGAGCTGTTTTTT
CDR3 protein: CASSFGQNTGELFF
J gene: TRBJ2-2
clone size: .
D gene: .
V gene: TRBV12-3/TRBV12-4

CDR3 DNA: TGCGCCAGCAGCCCCCGCTCCGGAGACAGCTTTCCCGAAAAACTGTTTTTT
CDR3 protein: CASSPRSGDSFPEKLFF
J gene: TRBJ1-4
clone size: few
D gene: .
V gene: TRBV5-1

CDR3 DNA: TGTGCCAGCAGTCAGCGGGAGGTAGGCTACGAGCAGTACTTC
CDR3 protein: CASSQREVGYEQYF
J gene: TRBJ2-7
clone size: .
D gene: TRBD2
V gene: TRBV6-7

CDR3 DNA: TGTGCCAGCAGTGAGAGGGCAGGAGCGGGGGGACTTAATGAGCAGTTCTTC
CDR3 protein: CASSERAGAGGLNEQFF
J gene: TRBJ2-1
clone size: few
D gene: TRBD2
V gene: TRBV6-1

CDR3 DNA: TGTGCCAGCAGTTACTCACCAGGGGCCCAAGAGACCCAGTACTTC
CDR3 protein: CASSYSPGAQETQYF
J gene: TRBJ2-5
clone size: many
D gene: .
V gene: TRBV6-5